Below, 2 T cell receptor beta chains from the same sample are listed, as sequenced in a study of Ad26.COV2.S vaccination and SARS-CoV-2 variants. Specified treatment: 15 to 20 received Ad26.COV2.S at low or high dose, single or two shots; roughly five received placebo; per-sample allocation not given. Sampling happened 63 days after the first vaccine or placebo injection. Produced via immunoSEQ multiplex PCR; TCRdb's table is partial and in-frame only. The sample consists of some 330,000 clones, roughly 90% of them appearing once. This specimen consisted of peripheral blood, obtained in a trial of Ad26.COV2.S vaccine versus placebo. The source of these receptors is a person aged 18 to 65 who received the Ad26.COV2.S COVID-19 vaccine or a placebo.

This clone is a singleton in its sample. The CDR3 reads CASGHSRSPYEQYV. The CDR3 DNA follows: TGTGCCAGCGGGCATAGCAGGAGCCCCTACGAGCAGTACGTC. This rearrangement joins TRBV3-1 (or the pseudogene TRBV3-2) to TRBJ2-7, with D unresolved. Germline CDR1 reads LGHDT; CDR2 reads YNNKEL (reference sequence). CDR3 length: 14 amino acids. V was pared by 8 bases and J by 2 bases, with 16 bases between.

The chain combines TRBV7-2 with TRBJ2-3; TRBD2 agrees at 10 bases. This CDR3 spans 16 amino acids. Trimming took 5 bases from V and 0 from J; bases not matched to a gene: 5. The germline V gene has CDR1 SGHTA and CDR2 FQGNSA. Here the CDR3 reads CASSLTSGVSTDTQYF. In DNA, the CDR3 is TGTGCCAGCAGCCTTACTAGCGGGGTGAGCACAGATACGCAGTATTTT.